A single sample gave rise to the 4 T cell receptor beta chains below, sequenced in a study of patients and donors after allogeneic stem cell transplantation. MiXCR was run by TCRdb on the RT-PCR reads, yielding one entry per CDR3 protein. The sample includes hundreds of thousands of distinct CDR3 sequences, 16% of them seen just once. The sample comprised blood, either unsorted or a sorted T cell fraction (not recorded which). The source of these receptors is a human donor who was either an allogeneic HSCT recipient or a stem cell or donor lymphocyte infusion donor (not recorded which). It is not recorded whose cells these are; they may come from a transplant donor.

The chain recombines TRBV6-2 or TRBV6-3 with TRBJ2-1, with D perhaps TRBD1 (5 bases). The length of the CDR3 is 16 residues. Trimming took off 2 bases at V and 7 bases at J, with 18 bases between the two ends. In germline, CDR1 is MNHEY, CDR2 SVGEGT. The CDR3 sequence: CASSYRRAHRGNEQFF. The CDR3 DNA is TGTGCCAGCAGTTACCGCAGGGCGCATAGGGGTAATGAGCAGTTCTTC.

V usage is TRBV7-6 and J usage is TRBJ2-7, with 8 bases that match TRBD1. Germline V gene lookup returns CDR1 SGHVS and CDR2 FNYEAQ. V shed 1 base and J 6 bases; nucleotides not matched to a gene: 2. The CDR3 totals 13 residues. For the CDR3, the DNA is TGTGCCAGCAGCTTAGGAACAGGGGGCGAGCAGTACTTC. Translation gives CASSLGTGGEQYF.

This chain links TRBV28 with TRBJ1-2; TRBD1 aligns across 10 bases. V shed 10 bases, J shed 4 bases, and the junction held 3 bases outside the gene matches. CDR1 is MDHEN and CDR2 is SYDVKM in the germline V gene. The CDR3 sequence is 12 residues long. The CDR3 DNA follows: TGTGCCAACCGGGACAGGGGCTATGGCTACACCTTC. As protein: CANRDRGYGYTF.

This clonotype was detected a few times. The chain has TRBV20-1 and TRBJ2-1, with 14 bases identical to TRBD2. The CDR3 is 16 amino acids. The germline V gene has CDR1 DFQATT and CDR2 SNEGSKA (reference sequence). The ends lost 5 bases at V and 7 bases at J; junction bases unmatched: 10. In DNA, the CDR3 is TGCAGTGCTTGGAGCCCCGGGACTAGCGGGAGAAATGAGCAGTTCTTC. Translated: CSAWSPGTSGRNEQFF.